This TCR beta chain was recovered during a study of T cells in Graves' hyperthyroidism and ophthalmopathy. At least ten counts were recorded for this clonotype. Its antigen is as yet unknown. Orbital computed tomography and thyroid ultrasound, together with serum TRAb and thyroxine and clinical symptoms, were used for diagnoses. The V gene's germline CDR1 is SNHLY and CDR2 FYNNEI. CDR3 length: 19 residues. The J segment lost 10 bases and the V segment lost 2 bases, leaving 18 bases of the junction unmatched. Amplified regions were TCR beta CDR3 sequences from RNA transcripts. When the TCR CDR3 underwent first-round RT-PCR, the HTBI primer set was used. TCRdb fed the multiplex PCR reads into MiXCR, producing one record per CDR3 protein. The data contain nearly 600,000 distinct CDR3 sequences, over 12% of them singletons. Study findings and constraints: In blood, most of the thyroid clonotypes expanded above 0.001 were also present. A model of 13 V-J pairs discriminated ophthalmopathy from stable hyperthyroidism.

Sequencing input: blood. V and J are TRBV2 and TRBJ2-1; 12 positions agree with TRBD2. The TCR originated in a woman aged 18-29 years with Graves' ophthalmopathy. CDR3 DNA: TGTGCCAGCAGTGAACAGTCAGGGAGGCTAGCGGGAGGGCCGGGGGAGCAGTTCTTC. Translated, it gives CASSEQSGRLAGGPGEQFF. The complete variable domain, with remaining parts taken from reference TRBV2 and TRBJ2-1, reads EPEVTQTPSHQVTQMGQEVILRCVPISNHLYFYWYRQILGQKVEFLVSFYNNEISEKSEIFDDQFSVERPDGSNFTLKIRSTKLEDSAMYFCASSEQSGRLAGGPGEQFFGPGTRLTVL.